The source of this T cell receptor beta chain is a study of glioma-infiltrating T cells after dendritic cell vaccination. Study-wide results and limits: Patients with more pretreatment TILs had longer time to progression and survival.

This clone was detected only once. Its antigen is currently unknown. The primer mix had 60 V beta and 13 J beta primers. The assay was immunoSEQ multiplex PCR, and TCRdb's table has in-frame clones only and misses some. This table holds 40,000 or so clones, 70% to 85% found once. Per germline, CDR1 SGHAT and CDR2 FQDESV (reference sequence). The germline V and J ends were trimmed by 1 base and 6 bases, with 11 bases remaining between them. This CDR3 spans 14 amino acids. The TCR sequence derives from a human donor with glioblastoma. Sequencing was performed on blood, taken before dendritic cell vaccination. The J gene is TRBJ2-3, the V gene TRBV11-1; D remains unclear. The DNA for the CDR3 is TGTGCCAGCAGCTTAGGGGCAGTTGGGGATACGCAGTATTTT. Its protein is CASSLGAVGDTQYF.